This T cell receptor (beta chain) emerged from a study of T cells in Graves' hyperthyroidism and ophthalmopathy. Broader study findings: Ophthalmopathy was distinguished from stable hyperthyroidism by 13 V-J signatures.

There are 13 residues in the CDR3. Trimming took 5 bases from V and 4 from J, leaving 15 bases between them. Germline assignment: CDR1 DFQATT and CDR2 SNEGSKA (reference sequence). This clonotype was counted many times. The antigen is not known. Using RNA transcripts as the source, TCR beta CDR3 regions were amplified. The HTBI primer set drove a first-round RT-PCR of the TCR CDR3. TCRdb analysed the multiplex PCR reads with MiXCR anew, one entry per CDR3 protein. Among around 690,000 distinct CDR3 sequences listed, approximately 15% were seen once. The chain is built from TRBV20-1 and TRBJ2-7; unclear D gene. The source material was blood. The TCR originated in a man aged 50-60 years with Graves' hyperthyroidism. The CDR3 region has the DNA TGCAGTGCTCCCCGGTTGGTCGGGTACGAGCAGTACTTC. Its protein is CSAPRLVGYEQYF.